This T cell receptor beta chain was sequenced for a study of T cells in localized non-small cell lung cancer. This CDR3 contains 15 residues. In germline, CDR1 is LNHDA, CDR2 SQIVND (reference sequence). Trimming pared 0 bases from V and 1 base from J, leaving 9 bases between. A word on this clone: The antigen remains undetermined.

Whole-study results and caveats: In the blood, greater T cell density corresponded to longer overall survival. There were a median 57 of the top 100 tumor clones appearing in adjacent lung.

The method was immunoSEQ multiplex PCR; TCRdb's version includes in-frame clones alone and lacks a portion of them. Altogether over 50,000 clones are present, over 80% being singletons, with the ten largest covering about a sixth. The sequence was collected from a man between 40 and 69 years old with stage III lung adenocarcinoma. The sequencing used peripheral blood mononuclear cells, collected before any cancer treatment. J is TRBJ1-1 and V is TRBV19, with D hard to call. CDR3 protein: CASSIEARSNTEAFF. CDR3 in DNA: TGTGCCAGTAGTATAGAGGCCCGCTCGAACACTGAAGCTTTCTTT. The full variable domain, completed using reference TRBV19 and TRBJ1-1, is DGGITQSPKYLFRKEGQNVTLSCEQNLNHDAMYWYRQDPGQGLRLIYYSQIVNDFQKGDIAEGYSVSREKKESFPLTVTSAQKNPTAFYLCASSIEARSNTEAFFGQGTRLTVV.